This T cell receptor (beta chain) was profiled in a study of blood T cell repertoires in COVID-19 (TCRdb year 2020). Broadly, across the study: The collaborator samples originated in the United States, Italy and Spain and spanned the acute and convalescent phases of COVID-19. The prospective study material was composed of cDNA or gDNA derived from T cells, B-cell-depleted T cells, or PBMCs. Subjects who had been exposed to COVID-19, were actively infected with it, or had recovered from it provided the deeply sampled blood TCRbeta repertoires that made up the dataset. The repertoires were released in a freely available public database intended as a resource for research on the immune response to SARS-CoV-2. The samples were drawn from the first 160 participants of the ongoing ImmuneRACE study and from more than 1,000 subjects provided by 6 global collaborators. Sample metadata almost always included a de-identified subject ID, COVID-19 status, age in years and sex. Where HLA class I and class II types were available, the types were taken from metadata supplied by the sample provider, not from assay-based typing. What the work shows at the level of the full study, not this receptor alone: How much clinical and demographic metadata was included differed by source and by participant, and the metadata was provided uncurated.

About this clone: Its recognized antigen is unknown. Base qualities are not at hand, and no much larger clone is one base apart.

Collaborating institutions collected whole blood in K2EDTA tubes following their own protocols. Collaborator samples were shipped for TCRbeta analysis as frozen whole blood, isolated PBMCs, or DNA extracted from either sample type. The germline V gene sets CDR1 to MDHEN and CDR2 to SYDVKM. V is cut back by 3 bases and J by 1 base, with 8 bases in the junction unmatched. The CDR3 sequence holds 16 residues, the cysteine and phenylalanine included. Kept here is only the CDR3 DNA, which spans 48 bases and is read in frame from base 1. The immunoSEQ Assay, a bias-controlled multiplex PCR, was used to amplify TCRbeta CDR3 regions from genomic DNA. The paper's data handling went like this. Within the assay, amplification of reference gene primers was used to estimate how many nucleated cells each sample contained. To quantify the absolute abundance of each unique TCRbeta CDR3 rearrangement, sequence reads were collapsed and filtered. Productive Simpson clonality was computed per sample as the square root of Simpson's diversity index over productive rearrangements. TCRdb provides this immuneACCESS table in a form limited to in-frame rearrangements. Some clones are lacking; in checked studies, under half of them reflect an unresolved V gene, and why the rest are absent is not known. Clonal size and the V and J genes are those of that table, whereas D and trimming came from the DNA. In this sample the table shows approximately 76,000 clones, approximately 89% of which occur a single time. The ten largest account for around 8% of the sample.

Recombination linked TRBV28 to TRBJ1-1; 7 bases in the middle match TRBD1. This clonotype was sampled from a human donor in a cohort sampled during active COVID-19. The sequenced material came from peripheral blood. The CDR3 region has the sequence CASSFSGRQGNTEAFF. The sequenced DNA: TGTGCCAGCAGTTTTTCCGGGCGACAGGGGAACACTGAAGCTTTCTTT.